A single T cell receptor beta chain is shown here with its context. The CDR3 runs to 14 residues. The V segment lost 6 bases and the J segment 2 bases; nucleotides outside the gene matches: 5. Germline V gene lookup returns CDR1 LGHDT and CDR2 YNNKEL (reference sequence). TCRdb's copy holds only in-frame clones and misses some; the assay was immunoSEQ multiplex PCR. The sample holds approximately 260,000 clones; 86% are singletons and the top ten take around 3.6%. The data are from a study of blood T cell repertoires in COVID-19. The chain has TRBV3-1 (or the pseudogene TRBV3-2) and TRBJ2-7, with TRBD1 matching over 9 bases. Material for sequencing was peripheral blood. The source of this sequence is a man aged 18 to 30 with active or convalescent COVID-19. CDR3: CASRRTGGAYEQYF. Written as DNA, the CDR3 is TGTGCCAGCAGGCGTACAGGGGGCGCCTACGAGCAGTACTTC.